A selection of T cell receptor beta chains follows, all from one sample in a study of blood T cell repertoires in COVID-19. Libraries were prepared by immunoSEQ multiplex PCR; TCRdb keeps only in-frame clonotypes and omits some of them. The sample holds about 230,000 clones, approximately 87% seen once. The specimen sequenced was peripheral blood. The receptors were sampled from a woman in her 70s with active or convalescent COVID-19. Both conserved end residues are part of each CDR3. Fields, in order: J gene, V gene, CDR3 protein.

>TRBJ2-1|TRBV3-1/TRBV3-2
CASSRSSSSYNEQFF
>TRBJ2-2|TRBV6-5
CASSYRDTNTGELFF
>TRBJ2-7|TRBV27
CASSHLAGGPEQYF
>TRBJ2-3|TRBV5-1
CASSLQPSTDTQYF
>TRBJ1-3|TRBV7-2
CASSLGGTIGNTIYF
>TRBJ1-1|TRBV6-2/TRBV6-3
CASSAQGARPNTEAFF
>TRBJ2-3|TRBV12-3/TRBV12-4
CASSLSTDTQYF
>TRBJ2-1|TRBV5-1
CASSTRAGSINEQFF
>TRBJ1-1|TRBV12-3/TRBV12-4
CASSFDSYTEAFF
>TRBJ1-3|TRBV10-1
CANPADRLYPHSGNTIYF
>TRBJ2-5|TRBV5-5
CASSLGGLETQYF
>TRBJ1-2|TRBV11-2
CASSLESGQALRVGYTF
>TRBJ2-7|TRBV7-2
CASSSAGGRSYEQYF
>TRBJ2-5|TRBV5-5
CASSLTVQETQYF
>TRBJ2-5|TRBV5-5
CASSRVQETQYF
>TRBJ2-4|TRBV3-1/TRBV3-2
CASSQTSGRRLNIQYF
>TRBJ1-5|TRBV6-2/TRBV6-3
CASSYSGLAQPQHF
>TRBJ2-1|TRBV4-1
CASSPQLRGTYNEQFF
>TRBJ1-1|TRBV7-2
CASSPRGNTEAFF
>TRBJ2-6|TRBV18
CASSLRTGGSGANVLTF
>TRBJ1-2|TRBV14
CASSHGGNGYTF
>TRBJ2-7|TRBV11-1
CASSSFGSGEQYF
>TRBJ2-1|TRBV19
CATAGAGDEQFF
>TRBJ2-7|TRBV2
CASSASNYEQYF
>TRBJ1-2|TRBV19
CASTLSRGSNYGYTF
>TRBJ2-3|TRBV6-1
CASSEDLTSGPVDTQYF
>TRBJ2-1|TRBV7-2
CASSPGTVQQFF
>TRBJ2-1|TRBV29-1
CSVEDQGTSGRSRQFF
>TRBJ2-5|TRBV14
CASSRGLEETQYF
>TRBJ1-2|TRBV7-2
CASSSGLGYGYTF
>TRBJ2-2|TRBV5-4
CASSSGTSRSTGELFF
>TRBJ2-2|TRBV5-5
CASSIRTSSNTGELFF
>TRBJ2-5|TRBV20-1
CSASGLAGGGTQYF
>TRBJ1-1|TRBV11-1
CASSLTRENTEAFF
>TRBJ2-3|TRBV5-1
CASNRDRRTDTQYF
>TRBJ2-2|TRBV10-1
CASSDRGPGELFF
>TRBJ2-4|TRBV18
CASSPGDRDSRLF
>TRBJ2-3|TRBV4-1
CASSLAGAQADTQYF
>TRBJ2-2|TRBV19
CASSIAWRANTGELFF
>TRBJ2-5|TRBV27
CASNLRRDSQETQYF
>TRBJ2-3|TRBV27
CASSALAGVTDTQYF
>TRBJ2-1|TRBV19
CASSIGRTIYNEQFF
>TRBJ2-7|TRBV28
CASRPPGATYEQYF
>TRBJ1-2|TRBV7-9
CASSPQTPNYGYTF
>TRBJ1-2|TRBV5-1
CASSLDRGKGYTF
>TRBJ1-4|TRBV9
CASAQTGQGEKLFF
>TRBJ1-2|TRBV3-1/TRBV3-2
CASSQDTGYDGYTF
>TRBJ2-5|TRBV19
CASSMTGAQETQYF
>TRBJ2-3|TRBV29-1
CSARRGGTDTQYF
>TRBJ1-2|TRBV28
CASSLDRGEGYTF
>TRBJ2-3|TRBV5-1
CASSEIGGWGEDTQYF
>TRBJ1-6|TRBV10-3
CAISESLQGTSPLHF
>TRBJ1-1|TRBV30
CAWSSQGDTEAFF
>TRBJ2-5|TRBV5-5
CASSPQGAGETQYF